This is a list of T cell receptor beta chains from one sample in a study of human T cells and chemical hapten exposure. TCRdb used MiXCR to reprocess the RACE reads, holding one entry per CDR3 protein. Of under 90,000 distinct CDR3 sequences detected, over 8.5% appear once; the ten largest clones hold over 1.5%. Sequenced input: whole blood. These receptor sequences come from a male donor in good health. Some clones in this sample may be carry-over from other donors' samples. The CDR3 runs from the conserved cysteine through the conserved F or W. D genes are given only for firm matches. Clone size is not always given. Where it is, it says once, few, many or a class for expanded clones.

clone size	V gene	J gene	D gene	CDR3 DNA	CDR3 protein
many	TRBV29-1	TRBJ2-1	-	TGCAGCGTTGCTTTACGAGCCAACAATGAGCAGTTCTTC	CSVALRANNEQFF
few	TRBV29-1	TRBJ2-3	TRBD2	TGCAGCGTCGCCCAGACTAGCGGGGACACAGATACGCAGTATTTT	CSVAQTSGDTDTQYF
few	TRBV5-1	TRBJ2-1	TRBD1	TGCGCCAGCAGCCCGACAGGGGTAACGCACAATGAGCAGTTCTTC	CASSPTGVTHNEQFF
-	TRBV6-2/TRBV6-3	TRBJ2-5	-	TGTGCCAGCAGTTACCCCCGACACCTACAAGAGACCCAGTACTTC	CASSYPRHLQETQYF
few	TRBV6-1	TRBJ1-4	TRBD1	TGTGCCAGCCTTGAAGGGATGACAGGGGCCTCAACTAATGAAAAACTGTTTTTT	CASLEGMTGASTNEKLFF
few	TRBV20-1	TRBJ1-2	-	TGCAGTGCGGCCGATAGGGCGTACGATGGCTACACCTTC	CSAADRAYDGYTF
-	TRBV7-3	TRBJ2-3	TRBD1	TGTGCCAGCAGCCCCTCACGTTGGGGACAGGCAGATACGCAGTATTTT	CASSPSRWGQADTQYF
few	TRBV5-5	TRBJ1-5	-	TGTGCCAGCAGCAAGAGGGACGGCAGGGCCCCTTTTAATCAGCCCCAGCATTTT	CASSKRDGRAPFNQPQHF
few	TRBV6-5	TRBJ1-4	TRBD1	TGTGCCAGCAGTGCGACAGGGGGGGAGAAACTGTTTTTT	CASSATGGEKLFF
few	TRBV18	TRBJ2-6	-	TGTGCCAGCTCACCATTCACCCGGAGCTCTGGGGCCAACGTCCTGACTTTC	CASSPFTRSSGANVLTF
few	TRBV20-1	TRBJ2-1	TRBD2	TGCAGTGCTTCACTAGCGGGGATCTACAATGAGCAGTTCTTC	CSASLAGIYNEQFF
few	TRBV6-5	TRBJ1-3	-	TGTGCCAGCAGATTACAGGGCTCTGGAAACACCATATATTTT	CASRLQGSGNTIYF
-	TRBV10-3	TRBJ2-5	-	TGTGCCATCAGTGAGTCAGGACGCGGTGGAGAGACCCAGTACTTC	CAISESGRGGETQYF
-	TRBV20-1	TRBJ2-3	-	TGCAGTGCTAGGCCACCGGAGGCTAAGAGAGATACGCAGTATTTT	CSARPPEAKRDTQYF
many	TRBV7-8	TRBJ2-7	TRBD2	TGTGCCAGCAGCATACCAAGGACTAGCCTTACCTACGAGCAGTACTTC	CASSIPRTSLTYEQYF
few	TRBV11-3	TRBJ2-1	TRBD2	TGTGCCAGCAGCTTAGGCCCACTAGCGGGAGGGAACAATGAGCAGTTCTTC	CASSLGPLAGGNNEQFF
few	TRBV4-1	TRBJ2-3	-	TGCGCCAGCAGCCAAGCGGGAGCTGGCACAGATACGCAGTATTTT	CASSQAGAGTDTQYF
-	TRBV11-3	TRBJ2-2	TRBD2	TGTGCCAGCAGCCTTTGGACTAGCGGGGGGTCCGGGGAGCTGTTTTTT	CASSLWTSGGSGELFF
few	TRBV27	TRBJ2-5	TRBD1	TGTGCCAGCAGAAGTACAGGGGGAATGGAGACCCAGTACTTC	CASRSTGGMETQYF
few	TRBV12-3/TRBV12-4	TRBJ1-2	-	TGTGCCAGCAGCCCGGCGGGGTATGGCTACACCTTC	CASSPAGYGYTF
-	TRBV20-1	TRBJ1-6	TRBD1	TGCAGTGCTACTAAAGACAGGGATGGTAATTCACCCCTCCACTTT	CSATKDRDGNSPLHF
-	TRBV14	TRBJ1-2	-	TGTGCCAGCAGCCAAGACAGGGGAGATGGCTACACCTTC	CASSQDRGDGYTF
few	TRBV3-1	TRBJ2-1	-	TGTGCCAGCAGCCAAGCAAACATTAGGGGTGAGCAGTTCTTC	CASSQANIRGEQFF
many	TRBV5-1	TRBJ1-5	-	TGCGCCAGCAGCTTGGGTTCAGGAGGTCAGCCCCAGCATTTT	CASSLGSGGQPQHF
-	TRBV29-1	TRBJ2-5	-	TGCAGCGTTGAAGTACAGCTGTACCAAGAGACCCAGTACTTC	CSVEVQLYQETQYF
many	TRBV5-4	TRBJ1-1	-	TGTGCCAGCAGCCCCATCCAAGGTACTGAAGCTTTCTTT	CASSPIQGTEAFF
-	TRBV5-4	TRBJ2-3	-	TGTGCCAGCAGCGCCTCTTACACAGATACGCAGTATTTT	CASSASYTDTQYF
-	TRBV12-3/TRBV12-4	TRBJ1-1	-	TGTGCCAGCAGTTTATTGGGACACGGTGAAGCTTTCTTT	CASSLLGHGEAFF
few	TRBV9	TRBJ1-4	-	TGTGCCAGCAGAGGCCGGGACGGACCTAATGAAAAACTGTTTTTT	CASRGRDGPNEKLFF
few	TRBV7-9	TRBJ2-1	-	TGTGCCAGCAGCGTTTGGACCGACAATGAGCAGTTCTTC	CASSVWTDNEQFF
-	TRBV12-5	TRBJ2-7	TRBD2	TGTGCTAGTGGTCTTGGTCTAGCGGGAGCTAAAACGGGAGACTTC	CASGLGLAGAKTGDF
many	TRBV3-1	TRBJ1-1	TRBD1	TGTGCCAGCAGCCATCTCGGACAGGGGGCGCAGGAAGCTGAAGCTTTCTTT	CASSHLGQGAQEAEAFF
few	TRBV12-5	TRBJ2-3	-	TGTGCTAGTGGTTTGGACCCGGGTACAGATACGCAGTATTTT	CASGLDPGTDTQYF
few	TRBV5-1	TRBJ2-4	-	TGCGCCAGCAGCTTGGATATTATAGCCAAAAACATTCAGTACTTC	CASSLDIIAKNIQYF
-	TRBV20-1	TRBJ1-5	-	TGCAGTGCTTCCTGGGATAGCAATCAGCCCCAGCATTTT	CSASWDSNQPQHF
few	TRBV6-4	TRBJ2-3	TRBD2	TGTGCCAGCAGTGACTCGACTAGCGGGGGGGCAGATACGCAGTATTTT	CASSDSTSGGADTQYF
-	TRBV7-9	TRBJ2-5	-	TGTGCCAGCAGCCAAGTGGGGGGACGAGAGACCCAGTACTTC	CASSQVGGRETQYF
few	TRBV29-1	TRBJ1-1	TRBD1	TGCAGCGCTTCCGACAGGGGGCTCACTGAAGCTTTCTTT	CSASDRGLTEAFF
few	TRBV20-1	TRBJ2-7	TRBD2	TGCAGTGCCGAGGCGGGACTACCCTCCTACGAGCAGTACTTC	CSAEAGLPSYEQYF
-	TRBV11-1	TRBJ1-1	-	TGTGCCAGCAGCCCCCGAGGGTACACTGAAGCTTTCTTT	CASSPRGYTEAFF
-	TRBV7-2	TRBJ2-7	-	TGTGCCAGCAGCGGCGATAGCGGACTCTACGAGCAGTACTTC	CASSGDSGLYEQYF
-	TRBV30	TRBJ2-5	TRBD2	TGTGCCTGGAGTGGACTAGCGGTAGGAGAGACCCAGTACTTC	CAWSGLAVGETQYF
-	TRBV11-2	TRBJ1-1	-	TGTGCCAGCAGCTTAGAGGACTGGGGTGAAGCTTTCTTT	CASSLEDWGEAFF
-	TRBV19	TRBJ2-2	-	TGTGCCAGTAGTTACCCCGGGACACCGAACACCGGGGAGCTGTTTTTT	CASSYPGTPNTGELFF
few	TRBV29-1	TRBJ2-3	-	TGCAGCGTTGAAGACGGATTCAGAGGAGATACGCAGTATTTT	CSVEDGFRGDTQYF
few	TRBV5-6	TRBJ1-4	TRBD1	TGTGCCAGCAGCTTATCCGGGACAGGGCCTCAATCGCAGCTTTTT	CASSLSGTGPQSQLF
once	TRBV9	TRBJ2-3	TRBD1	TGTGCCAGCAGCTATAGTTTGGGACAGGGGGCAACAGATACGCAGTATTTT	CASSYSLGQGATDTQYF
many	TRBV6-4	TRBJ2-1	TRBD2	TGTGCCAGCAGTGATACTAGCGGGGGGGTAGAGGAGCAGTTCTTC	CASSDTSGGVEEQFF
few	TRBV2	TRBJ1-6	-	TGTGCCAGCAGAGCCTTGACAGGCGATAATTCACCCCTCCACTTT	CASRALTGDNSPLHF
-	TRBV5-4	TRBJ2-7	-	TGTGCCAGCAGCTCGCCCAGGAAAATGGGGGAGCAGTACTTC	CASSSPRKMGEQYF
-	TRBV12-3/TRBV12-4	TRBJ2-5	-	TGTGCCAGCAGATTCGACAGCCTCCAAGAGACCCAGTACTTC	CASRFDSLQETQYF
-	TRBV27	TRBJ1-2	TRBD1	TGTGCCAGCAGTTTGGGGGACAGGGGGCGATTTGGCTACACCTTC	CASSLGDRGRFGYTF
many	TRBV10-3	TRBJ2-7	-	TGTGCCATCAGTGAGTCGGGGACCTCCTACGAGCAGTACTTC	CAISESGTSYEQYF
-	TRBV21-1	TRBJ2-7	-	TGTGCCAGCAGCAACCGGCGACACCTTCGGCCCGACAGGAGCACTACCTACGAGCAGTACTTC	CASSNRRHLRPDRSTTYEQYF
-	TRBV4-1	TRBJ2-7	-	TGCGCCAGCAGCCAAGAAGGGGGGGGAAGCGGGCGCCGCTCCTACGAGCAGTACTTC	CASSQEGGGSGRRSYEQYF
-	TRBV19	TRBJ1-2	-	TGTGCCAGTAGTATGGCGGTATATGGCTACACCTTC	CASSMAVYGYTF
few	TRBV12-3/TRBV12-4	TRBJ2-7	TRBD1	TGTGCCAGCAGCCCTCATCAGGGGGCAGGGAAAGGGAACGAGCAGTACTTC	CASSPHQGAGKGNEQYF
-	TRBV5-1	TRBJ2-6	-	TGCGCCAGCAGCGGGGGTAACGCTGGGGCCAACGTCCTGACTTTC	CASSGGNAGANVLTF
many	TRBV6-2/TRBV6-3	TRBJ2-3	TRBD2	TGTGCCAGCAGTTACTCGGCTAGCGGTAACACAGATACGCAGTATTTT	CASSYSASGNTDTQYF
-	TRBV4-1	TRBJ2-3	-	TGCGCCAGCAGCCAAGATGGGGTAGGACGAGATACGCAGTATTTT	CASSQDGVGRDTQYF